The 27 T cell receptor beta chains listed next were all sequenced from one sample in a study of blood T cell repertoires in COVID-19. Generated by immunoSEQ multiplex PCR, the TCRdb table keeps only in-frame clones and is missing some. Of 200,000 to 250,000 clones in the sample, more than 80% were seen once. What was sequenced was PBMCs or T cells enriched from blood (not recorded which). These receptors all stem from a man in his fifties or sixties who had recovered from COVID-19.

This sequence joins TRBV19 and TRBJ1-6; D is perhaps TRBD1 (6 bases). The germline CDR1 and CDR2 sequences are LNHDA and SQIVND (reference sequence). V lost 3 bases and J 6 bases, leaving 12 bases between the germline ends. CDR3 size: 15 residues. Here the CDR3 DNA reads TGTGCCAGTAGTATGGCGACAGGAGTTAATTCACCCCTCCACTTT. Translation gives CASSMATGVNSPLHF.

The CDR3, as DNA: TGTGCCAGCAGCTTACTACAGGGACGCAATCAGCCCCAGCATTTT. Its protein product is CASSLLQGRNQPQHF. V usage is TRBV7-6 and J usage is TRBJ1-5; D is perhaps TRBD1 (6 bases). Trimming shortened V by 2 bases and J by 2 bases, and 10 bases separated the two germline ends. The germline V gene has CDR1 SGHVS and CDR2 FNYEAQ. The CDR3 is 15 amino acids.

The J gene is TRBJ2-7, the V gene TRBV29-1; maybe TRBD1 (5 bases). The CDR3 is 12 residues long. Trimming removed 7 bases at V and 0 bases at J, with 10 bases between. Germline CDR1 is SQVTM and CDR2 is ANQGSEA. The CDR3 nucleotides read TGCAGCGGGAAGGACACCTCCTACGAGCAGTACTTC. It yields the protein CSGKDTSYEQYF.

The count of this clone is one. This chain uses TRBV13 with TRBJ2-1; TRBD2 is a possible D gene (5 bases). Germline V gene sequence: CDR1 PRHDT, CDR2 FYEKMQ (reference sequence). Trimming took 0 bases from V and 10 from J, leaving 10 bases between them. The CDR3 totals 13 residues. The CDR3 DNA sequence: TGTGCCAGCAGCTTAGGCCGGGGTAGCGAGCAGTTCTTC. Translated: CASSLGRGSEQFF.

V is TRBV11-2 and J is TRBJ2-7; 8 bases line up with TRBD1. Germline loops: CDR1 SGHAT, CDR2 FQNNGV. The CDR3 loop spans 14 amino acids. V lost 6 bases and J lost 6; bases outside the gene matches: 10. Written as DNA, the CDR3 is TGTGCCAGCAGACTACAGGGGGTAGAGGGCGAGCAGTACTTC. Translation: CASRLQGVEGEQYF. Drawing the rest from reference TRBV11-2 and TRBJ2-7, the complete variable domain is EAGVAQSPRYKIIEKRQSVAFWCNPISGHATLYWYQQILGQGPKLLIQFQNNGVVDDSQLPKDRFSAERLKGVDSTLKIQPAKLEDSAVYLCASRLQGVEGEQYFGPGTRLTVT.

This chain links TRBV6-5 with TRBJ2-7; 11 bases align to TRBD1. V gave up 6 bases and J gave up 2 bases; unmatched junction bases: 3. The CDR3 runs to 14 residues. CDR1 and CDR2 (germline): MNHEY, SVGAGI. Written as DNA, the CDR3 is TGTGCCAGCAGACCGGGACAGGGGGCCTACGAGCAGTACTTC. Translating gives CASRPGQGAYEQYF.

This sequence joins TRBV15 and TRBJ2-5; no definite D call. CDR1 and CDR2 (germline): LNHNV, YYDKDF (reference sequence). V dropped 0 bases and J dropped 7 bases, with 12 bases sitting between them. This CDR3 comprises 14 residues. This CDR3 reads CATSRDIATRTQYF. The CDR3 region has the DNA TGTGCCACCAGCAGAGATATAGCAACGAGGACCCAGTACTTC.

The chain uses TRBV19 and TRBJ2-4, with TRBD2 identical over 7 bases. Trimming at V came to 6 bases and at J to 4 bases, leaving 9 bases not matched to a gene. The CDR3 contains 15 residues. Germline V gene lookup returns CDR1 LNHDA and CDR2 SQIVND (reference sequence). This CDR3 is CASRGERGVKNIQYF. The CDR3 DNA is TGTGCCAGTAGAGGGGAGCGGGGAGTAAAAAACATTCAGTACTTC.

The V gene is TRBV7-9, the J gene TRBJ1-1, with 7 bases lining up with TRBD1. The CDR3 runs 15 residues. Trimming at V came to 5 bases and at J to 4 bases, leaving 10 bases not matched to a gene. Germline CDR1 and CDR2: SEHNR and FQNEAQ (reference sequence). CDR3 protein: CASSPRQGMGTEAFF. The CDR3 DNA reads as TGTGCCAGCAGCCCACGACAGGGAATGGGCACTGAAGCTTTCTTT. The full variable domain, in which reference TRBV7-9 and TRBJ1-1 provide the parts outside the CDR3, is DTGVSQNPRHKITKRGQNVTFRCDPISEHNRLYWYRQTLGQGPEFLTYFQNEAQLEKSRLLSDRFSAERPKGSFSTLEIQRTEQGDSAMYLCASSPRQGMGTEAFFGQGTRLTVV.

The rearrangement joins TRBV11-3 to TRBJ2-7; TRBD1 matches 10 bases. Germline CDR1 and CDR2: SGHNT and YENEEA. This CDR3 has 15 residues. J gave up 0 bases and V 5 bases, and 4 bases lay outside the gene matches. For the CDR3, the DNA is TGTGCCAGCAGCCCGGGACAGGGGAGCTCCTACGAGCAGTACTTC. Protein sequence: CASSPGQGSSYEQYF.

V usage is TRBV5-4 and J usage is TRBJ1-1; 10 bases are a match to TRBD1. Germline V lookup: CDR1 SGHNT, CDR2 YYREEE (reference sequence). The CDR3 is 15 amino acids. Trimming removed 10 bases from V and 1 base from J; junction bases left unmatched: 10. The CDR3 DNA reads TGTGCCGCCACAACCCGGGACAGGGGGAACACTGAAGCTTTCTTT. Its protein product is CAATTRDRGNTEAFF.

This clone was counted ten times or more. The chain recombines TRBV9 with TRBJ1-1; TRBD1 might be the D (6 bases). Trimming took 3 bases from V and 8 from J, leaving 11 bases between them. The germline V gene encodes CDR1 SGDLS and CDR2 YYNGEE. CDR3 length: 12 amino acids. Written as DNA, the CDR3 is TGTGCCAGCAGCGCGACAGGACTGGAAGCTTTCTTT. Its translation is CASSATGLEAFF. Filled out from reference TRBV9 and TRBJ1-1, the complete variable domain reads DSGVTQTPKHLITATGQRVTLRCSPRSGDLSVYWYQQSLDQGLQFLIQYYNGEERAKGNILERFSAQQFPDLHSELNLSSLELGDSALYFCASSATGLEAFFGQGTRLTVV.

The chain couples TRBV3-1 (or the pseudogene TRBV3-2) to TRBJ2-1, with 12 bases fitting TRBD2. The CDR3 sequence is 17 residues long. Trimming took 0 bases from V and 9 from J; bases not matched to a gene: 9. Germline-derived CDR1 and CDR2 are LGHDT and YNNKEL (reference sequence). CDR3 nucleotide sequence: TGTGCCAGCAGCCAAGATCGGCTAGCGGGGGGGGTTTCTGAGCAGTTCTTC. It yields the protein CASSQDRLAGGVSEQFF.

This clone was recorded only once. V gene TRBV6-1 combines with J gene TRBJ2-7; a possible D gene is TRBD2 (5 bases). This CDR3 comprises 14 residues. Germline CDR1 MNHNS, CDR2 SASEGT. Between the trimmed V and J ends, which lost 3 bases and 6 bases, there was a span of 15 bases. CDR3 loop: CASSDGLPTSEQYF. Here the CDR3 DNA reads TGTGCCAGCAGTGATGGACTGCCGACTTCCGAGCAGTACTTC.

The V gene is TRBV2, the J gene TRBJ1-2; tentative D call: TRBD1 (6 bases). The germline gives CDR1 SNHLY, CDR2 FYNNEI. CDR3 length equals 15 residues. Trimming removed 6 bases at V and 0 bases at J, with 14 bases between. This CDR3 reads CASSADRPANYGYTF. The CDR3 coding sequence is TGTGCCAGCAGCGCGGACAGACCGGCTAACTATGGCTACACCTTC.

The rearrangement joins TRBV5-8 to TRBJ1-1, with D uncertain. CDR3 size: 14 residues. V lost 0 bases and J 6 bases, leaving 12 bases between the germline ends. Germline V lookup: CDR1 SGHTS, CDR2 YDEGEE. CDR3 loop: CASSLVRGSAEAFF. In DNA form, the CDR3 reads TGTGCCAGCAGCTTGGTGCGGGGATCCGCTGAAGCTTTCTTT.

This rearrangement joins TRBV10-3 to TRBJ2-1; 8 bases align to TRBD2. Per the germline V gene, CDR1 is ENHRY and CDR2 is SYGVKD. This CDR3 has 15 residues. V gave up 4 bases and J gave up 1 base; unmatched junction bases: 3. CDR3 nucleotides: TGTGCCATCAGTGTCGGCGGGGGGTCCTACAATGAGCAGTTCTTC. Translation: CAISVGGGSYNEQFF.

This clone was observed a handful of times. The chain recombines TRBV27 with TRBJ2-7, with 9 positions matching TRBD1. J gave up 7 bases and V 6 bases, and 10 bases lay outside the gene matches. Germline CDR1 MNHEY, CDR2 SMNVEV (reference sequence). This CDR3 has 14 amino acids. The CDR3 nucleotides read TGTGCCAGCAGCCCGCCGGGACAGGGTAAGGAGCAGTACTTC. Its protein product is CASSPPGQGKEQYF.

CDR3 region: CASTFGDLNTGELFF. CDR3 bases: TGTGCCAGCACCTTCGGGGACTTGAACACCGGGGAGCTGTTTTTT. This rearrangement joins TRBV7-2 to TRBJ2-2, with a possible D match to TRBD2 (6 bases). Deletions cut 7 bases from V and 1 base from J, with 13 bases between. Germline CDR1 SGHTA, CDR2 FQGNSA. The CDR3 length is 15 residues.

CDR3 in amino acids: CASSISRGPLNEQFF. DNA for the CDR3: TGTGCCAGTAGTATAAGCAGGGGTCCCCTCAATGAGCAGTTCTTC. The rearrangement joins TRBV19 to TRBJ2-1; possible D gene TRBD1, 6 bases. V lost 2 bases and J 6 bases, leaving 14 bases between the germline ends. The CDR3 runs 15 residues. The germline CDR1 and CDR2 sequences are LNHDA and SQIVND (reference sequence). The full variable domain, its missing parts supplied by reference TRBV19 and TRBJ2-1, is DGGITQSPKYLFRKEGQNVTLSCEQNLNHDAMYWYRQDPGQGLRLIYYSQIVNDFQKGDIAEGYSVSREKKESFPLTVTSAQKNPTAFYLCASSISRGPLNEQFFGPGTRLTVL.

The chain recombines TRBV14 with TRBJ1-4; D uncertain. Trimming pared 0 bases from V and 8 bases from J, leaving 16 bases between. Germline CDR1 SGHDN, CDR2 FVKESK. This CDR3 is 16 amino acids long. CDR3 loop: CASSQDLAPPGEKLFF. The CDR3 DNA reads TGTGCCAGCAGCCAAGATCTTGCTCCACCGGGGGAAAAACTGTTTTTT.

The chain couples TRBV19 to TRBJ2-4; 8 positions match TRBD1. Germline CDR1 LNHDA, CDR2 SQIVND (reference sequence). The V and J ends lost 2 bases and 1 base, in that order; junction bases with no gene match: 7. This CDR3 is 17 amino acids long. The CDR3 is CASSIQQGQEAKNIQYF. The CDR3 DNA sequence: TGTGCCAGTAGTATACAGCAGGGACAGGAGGCCAAAAACATTCAGTACTTC.

This chain links TRBV7-6 with TRBJ2-7; 11 nucleotides align to TRBD1. Germline CDR1 is SGHVS and CDR2 is FNYEAQ. The ends lost 5 bases at V and 6 bases at J; junction bases unmatched: 12. The CDR3 spans 16 residues. The CDR3: CASSTRPGQGGGEQYF. CDR3 DNA sequence: TGTGCCAGCAGCACACGGCCGGGACAGGGGGGTGGCGAGCAGTACTTC.

The chain is built from TRBV6-5 and TRBJ2-7; 8 bases agree with TRBD1. The CDR3 spans 14 residues. The germline V gene has CDR1 MNHEY and CDR2 SVGAGI. Germline trimming cut 6 bases from V and 5 bases from J; bases unmatched to any gene: 9. The CDR3 coding sequence is TGTGCCAGCAGGGACAGGGAAAGTAGGGACGAGCAGTACTTC. As protein: CASRDRESRDEQYF.

This clone has more than one count but fewer than ten. This sequence joins TRBV6-2 or TRBV6-3 and TRBJ1-4; 7 bases map to TRBD1. Trimming at V came to 6 bases and at J to 4 bases, leaving 5 bases not matched to a gene. CDR1 and CDR2 (germline): MNHEY, SVGEGT. The CDR3 is 14 amino acids. DNA for the CDR3: TGTGCCAGCAGCGACAGGGTTGGTAATGAAAAACTGTTTTTT. It is translated as CASSDRVGNEKLFF.

This clone has a single count. The rearrangement uses TRBV6-5 and TRBJ1-4; tentatively, D is TRBD1 (6 bases). Deletions cut 7 bases from V and 8 bases from J, with 20 bases between. In germline, CDR1 is MNHEY, CDR2 SVGAGI. The CDR3 loop spans 15 amino acids. For the CDR3, the DNA is TGTGCCAGCACCTTAGGGGGGGCGCTATCGGAAAAACTGTTTTTT. Encoded protein: CASTLGGALSEKLFF.

The rearrangement joins TRBV4-3 to TRBJ2-5, with 11 positions matching TRBD2. CDR3 size: 16 residues. Trimming at V came to 2 bases and at J to 5 bases, leaving 7 bases not matched to a gene. CDR1 is LGHNA and CDR2 is YSLEER in the germline V gene. The CDR3 sequence: CASSQRLAGRGETQYF. CDR3 coding DNA: TGCGCCAGCAGCCAAAGACTAGCGGGGAGGGGGGAGACCCAGTACTTC.